The clone carrying this T cell receptor beta chain appeared once. The sample originates from a study of blood T cell repertoires in COVID-19. The protocol was immunoSEQ multiplex PCR, while the TCRdb copy is restricted to in-frame clones and leaves out a portion. Of over 65,000 clones listed, around 90% are singletons. The CDR3 runs 13 residues. The junction had 8 bases not matched to a gene; V was cut back by 7 bases and J by 5 bases. CDR1 and CDR2 (germline): SQVTM, ANQGSEA. J is TRBJ1-1 and V is TRBV29-1; TRBD1 aligns across 9 bases. The TCR sequence derives from a man in his fifties with active COVID-19. The specimen sequenced was peripheral blood. The CDR3 protein is CSAGRTGVTEAFF. DNA for the CDR3: TGCAGCGCTGGGAGGACAGGGGTGACTGAAGCTTTCTTT.